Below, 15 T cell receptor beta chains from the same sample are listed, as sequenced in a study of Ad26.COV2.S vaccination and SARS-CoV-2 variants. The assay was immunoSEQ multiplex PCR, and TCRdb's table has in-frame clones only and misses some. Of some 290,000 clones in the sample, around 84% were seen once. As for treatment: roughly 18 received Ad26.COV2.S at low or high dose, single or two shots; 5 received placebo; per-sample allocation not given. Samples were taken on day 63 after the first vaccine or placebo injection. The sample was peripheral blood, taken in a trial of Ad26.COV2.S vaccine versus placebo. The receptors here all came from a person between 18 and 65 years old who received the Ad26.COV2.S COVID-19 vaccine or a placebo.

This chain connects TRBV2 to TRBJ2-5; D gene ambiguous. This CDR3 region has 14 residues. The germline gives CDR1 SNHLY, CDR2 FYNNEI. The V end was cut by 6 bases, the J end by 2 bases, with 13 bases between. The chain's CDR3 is CASRERATQETQYF. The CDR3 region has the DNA TGTGCCAGCAGGGAACGGGCAACACAAGAGACCCAGTACTTC.

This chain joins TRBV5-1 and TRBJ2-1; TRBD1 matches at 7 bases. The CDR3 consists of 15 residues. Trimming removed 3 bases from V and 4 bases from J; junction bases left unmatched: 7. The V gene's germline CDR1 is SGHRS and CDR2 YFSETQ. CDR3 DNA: TGCGCCAGCAGCTCGAACACGGGACAGTACAATGAGCAGTTCTTC. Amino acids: CASSSNTGQYNEQFF.

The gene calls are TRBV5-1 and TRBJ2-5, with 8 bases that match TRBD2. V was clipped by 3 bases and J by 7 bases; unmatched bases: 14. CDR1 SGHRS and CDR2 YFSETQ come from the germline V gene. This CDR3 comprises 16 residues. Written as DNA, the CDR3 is TGCGCCAGCAGCTCCGAGCCCGGCGGGGGGAGAGGGACCCAGTACTTC. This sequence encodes CASSSEPGGGRGTQYF.

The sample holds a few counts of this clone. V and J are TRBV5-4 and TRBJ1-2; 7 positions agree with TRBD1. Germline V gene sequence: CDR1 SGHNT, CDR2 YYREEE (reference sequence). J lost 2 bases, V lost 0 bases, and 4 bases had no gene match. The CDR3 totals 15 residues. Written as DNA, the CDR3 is TGTGCCAGCAGCTTGGAACCACAGGGGAACTATGGCTACACCTTC. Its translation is CASSLEPQGNYGYTF.

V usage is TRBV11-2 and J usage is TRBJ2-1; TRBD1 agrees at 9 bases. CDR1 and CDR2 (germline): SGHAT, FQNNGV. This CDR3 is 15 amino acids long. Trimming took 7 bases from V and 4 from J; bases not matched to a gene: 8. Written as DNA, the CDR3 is TGTGCCAGCATAACAGGGGGCGGGGGTTACAATGAGCAGTTCTTC. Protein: CASITGGGGYNEQFF.

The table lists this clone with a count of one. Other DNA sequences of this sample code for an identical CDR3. This CDR3 reads CASSPRMNTEAFF. As DNA, the CDR3 is TGTGCCAGCAGCCCTCGTATGAACACTGAAGCTTTCTTT. The chain combines TRBV3-1 (or the pseudogene TRBV3-2) with TRBJ1-1; D not certain. Between the trimmed V and J ends, which lost 4 bases and 0 bases, there was a span of 6 bases. The CDR3 consists of 13 residues. CDR1 is LGHDT, CDR2 YNNKEL, per germline (reference sequence).

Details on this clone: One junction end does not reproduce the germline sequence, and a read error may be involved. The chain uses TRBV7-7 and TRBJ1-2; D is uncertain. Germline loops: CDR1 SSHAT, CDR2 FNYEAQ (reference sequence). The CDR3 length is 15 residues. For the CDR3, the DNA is TGTGCTAGCAGCTTAGCGCGTAGGGAAAGGCATGGCTACACCTTC. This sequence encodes CASSLARRERHGYTF.

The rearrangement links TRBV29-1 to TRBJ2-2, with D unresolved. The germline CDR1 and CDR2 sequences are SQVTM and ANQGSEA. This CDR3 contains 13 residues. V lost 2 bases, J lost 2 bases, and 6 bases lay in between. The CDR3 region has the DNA TGCAGCGTTGAAAACTACAACACCGGGGAGCTGTTTTTT. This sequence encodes CSVENYNTGELFF.

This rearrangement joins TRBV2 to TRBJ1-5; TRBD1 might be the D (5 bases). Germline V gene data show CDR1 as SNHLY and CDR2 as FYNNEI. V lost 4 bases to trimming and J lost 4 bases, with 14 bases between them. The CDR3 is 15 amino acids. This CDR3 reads CASSAPGGWNQPQHF. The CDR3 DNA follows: TGTGCCAGCAGTGCCCCGGGGGGGTGGAATCAGCCCCAGCATTTT.

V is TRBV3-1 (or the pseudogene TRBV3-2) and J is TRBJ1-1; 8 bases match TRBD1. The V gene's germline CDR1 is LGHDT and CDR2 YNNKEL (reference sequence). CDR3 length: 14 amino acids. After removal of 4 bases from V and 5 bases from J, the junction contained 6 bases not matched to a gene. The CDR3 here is CASSLMDRATEAFF. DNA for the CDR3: TGTGCCAGCAGCCTAATGGACAGGGCTACTGAAGCTTTCTTT.

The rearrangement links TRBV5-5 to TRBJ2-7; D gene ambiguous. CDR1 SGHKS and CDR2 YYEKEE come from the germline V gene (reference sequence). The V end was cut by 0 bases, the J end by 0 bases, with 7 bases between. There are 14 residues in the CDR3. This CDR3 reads CASSLGADSYEQYF. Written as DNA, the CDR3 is TGTGCCAGCAGCTTGGGGGCAGACTCCTACGAGCAGTACTTC.

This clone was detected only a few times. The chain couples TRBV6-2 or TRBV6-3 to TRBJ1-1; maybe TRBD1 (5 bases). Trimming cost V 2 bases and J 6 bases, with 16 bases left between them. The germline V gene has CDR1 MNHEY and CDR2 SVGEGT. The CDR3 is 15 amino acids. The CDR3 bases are TGTGCCAGCAGTTACCCCCCGCGACAGTCTTCTGAAGCTTTCTTT. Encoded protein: CASSYPPRQSSEAFF.

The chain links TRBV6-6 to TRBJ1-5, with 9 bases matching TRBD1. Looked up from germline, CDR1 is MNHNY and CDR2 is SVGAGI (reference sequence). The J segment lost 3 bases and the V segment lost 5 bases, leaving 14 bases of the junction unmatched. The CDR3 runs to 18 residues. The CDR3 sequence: CASSRSTGGDGYNQPQHF. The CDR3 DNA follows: TGTGCCAGCAGTAGATCAACAGGGGGCGACGGTTACAATCAGCCCCAGCATTTT.

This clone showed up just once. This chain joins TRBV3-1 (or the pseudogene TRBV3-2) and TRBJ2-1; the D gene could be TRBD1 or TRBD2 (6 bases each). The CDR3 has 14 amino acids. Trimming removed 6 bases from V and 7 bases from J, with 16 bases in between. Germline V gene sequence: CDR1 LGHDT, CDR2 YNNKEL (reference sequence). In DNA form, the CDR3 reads TGTGCCAGCAGTCGATTGGGGGGCAGGAATGAGCAGTTCTTC. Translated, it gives CASSRLGGRNEQFF.

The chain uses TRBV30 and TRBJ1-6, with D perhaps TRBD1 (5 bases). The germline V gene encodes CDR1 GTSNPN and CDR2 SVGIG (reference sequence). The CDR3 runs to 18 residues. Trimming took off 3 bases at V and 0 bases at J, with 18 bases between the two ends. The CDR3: CAWRGYRTGSSYNSPLHF. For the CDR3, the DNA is TGTGCCTGGAGGGGGTACAGGACGGGCAGCTCCTATAATTCACCCCTCCACTTT.